The 2 T cell receptor beta chains below come from one sample, sequenced in a study of cytomegalovirus exposure and HLA in healthy donors. 60 Vbeta and 13 Jbeta primers were used in PCR. Assay used: immunoSEQ multiplex PCR; TCRdb lists only in-frame clones, some missing. The table lists around 100,000 clones, around 82% of them singletons. The specimen sequenced was PBMCs. The receptors come from a middle-aged woman in good health and CMV-seronegative.

This sequence joins TRBV6-1 and TRBJ1-1, with 7 bases lining up with TRBD1. This CDR3 is built from 15 residues. Losses at the gene ends were 6 bases for V and 4 bases for J; bases not matched to a gene: 11. Germline V gene data show CDR1 as MNHNS and CDR2 as SASEGT. CDR3: CASRTRDSHLTEAFF. In DNA, the CDR3 is TGTGCCAGCAGGACCCGGGACAGTCACCTCACTGAAGCTTTCTTT.

This sequence joins TRBV5-1 and TRBJ2-1, with 9 nucleotides matching TRBD2. CDR1 and CDR2 (germline): SGHRS, YFSETQ. CDR3 size: 15 residues. Trimming removed 0 bases from V and 5 bases from J; junction bases left unmatched: 3. The CDR3 region has the DNA TGCGCCAGCAGCTTGGAGGGCGGGGGGGACAATGAGCAGTTCTTC. It yields the protein CASSLEGGGDNEQFF.